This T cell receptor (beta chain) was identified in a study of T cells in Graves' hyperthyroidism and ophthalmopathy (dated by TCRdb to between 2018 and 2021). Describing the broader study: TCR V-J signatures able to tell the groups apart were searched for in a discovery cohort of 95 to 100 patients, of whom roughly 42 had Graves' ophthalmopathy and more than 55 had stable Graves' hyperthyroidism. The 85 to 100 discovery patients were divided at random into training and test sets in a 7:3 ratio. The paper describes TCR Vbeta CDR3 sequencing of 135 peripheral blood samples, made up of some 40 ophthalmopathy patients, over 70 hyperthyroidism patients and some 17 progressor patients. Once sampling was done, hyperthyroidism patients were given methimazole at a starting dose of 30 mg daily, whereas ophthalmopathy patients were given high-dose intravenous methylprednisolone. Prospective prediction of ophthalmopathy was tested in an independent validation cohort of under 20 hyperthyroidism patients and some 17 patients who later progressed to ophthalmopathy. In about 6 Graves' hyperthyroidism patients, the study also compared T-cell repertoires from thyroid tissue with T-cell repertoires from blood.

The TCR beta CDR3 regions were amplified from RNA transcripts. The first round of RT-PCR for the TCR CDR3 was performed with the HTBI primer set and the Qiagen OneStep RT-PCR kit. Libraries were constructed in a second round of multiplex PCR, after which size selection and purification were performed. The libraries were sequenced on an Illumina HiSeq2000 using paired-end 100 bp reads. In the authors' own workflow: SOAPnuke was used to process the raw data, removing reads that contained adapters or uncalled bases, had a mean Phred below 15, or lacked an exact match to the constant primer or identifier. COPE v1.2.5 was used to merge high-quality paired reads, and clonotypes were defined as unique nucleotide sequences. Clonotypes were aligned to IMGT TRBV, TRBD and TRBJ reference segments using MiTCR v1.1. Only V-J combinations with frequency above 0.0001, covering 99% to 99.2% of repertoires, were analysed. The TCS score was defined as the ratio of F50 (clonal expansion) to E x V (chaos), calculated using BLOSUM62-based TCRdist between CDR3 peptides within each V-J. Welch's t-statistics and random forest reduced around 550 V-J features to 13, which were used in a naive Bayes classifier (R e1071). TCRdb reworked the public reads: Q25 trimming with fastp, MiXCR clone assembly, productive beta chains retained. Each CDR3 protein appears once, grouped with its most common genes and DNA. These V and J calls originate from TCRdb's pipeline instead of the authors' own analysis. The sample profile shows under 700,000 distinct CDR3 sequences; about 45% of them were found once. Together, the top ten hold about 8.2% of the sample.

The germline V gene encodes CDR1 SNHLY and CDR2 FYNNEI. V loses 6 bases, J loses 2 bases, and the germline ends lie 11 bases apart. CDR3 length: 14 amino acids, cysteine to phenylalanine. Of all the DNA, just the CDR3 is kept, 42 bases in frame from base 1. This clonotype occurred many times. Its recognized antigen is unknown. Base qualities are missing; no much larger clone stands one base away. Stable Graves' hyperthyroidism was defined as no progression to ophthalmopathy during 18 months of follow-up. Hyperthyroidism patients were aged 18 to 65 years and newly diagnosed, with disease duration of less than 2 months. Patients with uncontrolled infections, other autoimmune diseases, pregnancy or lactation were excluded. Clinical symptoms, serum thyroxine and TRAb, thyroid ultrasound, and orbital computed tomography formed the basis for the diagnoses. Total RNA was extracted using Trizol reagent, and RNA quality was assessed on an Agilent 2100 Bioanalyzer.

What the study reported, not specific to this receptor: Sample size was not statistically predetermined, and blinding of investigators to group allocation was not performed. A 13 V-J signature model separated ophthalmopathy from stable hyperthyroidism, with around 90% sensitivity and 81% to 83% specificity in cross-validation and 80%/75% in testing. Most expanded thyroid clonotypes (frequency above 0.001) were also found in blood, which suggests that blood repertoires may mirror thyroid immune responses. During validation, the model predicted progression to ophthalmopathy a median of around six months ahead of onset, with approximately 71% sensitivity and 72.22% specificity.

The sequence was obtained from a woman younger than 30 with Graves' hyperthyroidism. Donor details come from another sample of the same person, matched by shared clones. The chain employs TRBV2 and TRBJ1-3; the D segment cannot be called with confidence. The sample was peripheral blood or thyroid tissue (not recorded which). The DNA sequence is TGTGCCAGCAGCGCCCGAGATCCTGGAAACACCATATATTTT. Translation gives CASSARDPGNTIYF.